Listed here is a single T cell receptor (beta chain). Its specificity is not known. This entry is derived from a study of T cell responses to AZD1222 COVID-19 vaccine. Study-level results: Targeting of unmutated variant regions was reportedly seen in nearly half of spike-specific TCRs. Regions 160-218 and 743-854 dominated among vaccine-associated CD4 TCRs spanning spike. There were mostly white British donors and more females than males, and clonal diversity was possibly underestimated.

Losses at the gene ends were 6 bases for V and 3 bases for J; bases not matched to a gene: 13. The CDR3 is 17 amino acids. CDR1 is SEHNR, CDR2 FQNEAQ, per germline (reference sequence). TCRdb's copy holds only in-frame clones and misses some; the assay was immunoSEQ multiplex PCR. This sample has roughly 100,000 clones, with 70% to 90% found just once. The V and J genes are TRBV7-9 and TRBJ2-3, with 9 bases that match TRBD2. This receptor was obtained from an adult in good health. The material sequenced was peripheral blood, taken on day 0 of AZD1222 vaccination. The chain's CDR3 is CASSRNDPSGDTDTQYF. The CDR3 DNA reads TGTGCCAGCAGTAGGAACGACCCTAGCGGGGATACAGATACGCAGTATTTT.